This T cell receptor (beta chain) was sequenced in a study of blood T cells in healthy people across ages. Study results and limitations: TCR beta diversity, measured per million T cells, fell in a roughly linear way with age. Across samples, TCR beta diversity tracked strongly with naive T cell percentage.

This clonotype was recorded a few times. Its antigen remains unknown. Primed by a sample-barcoded 5' primer and a J-beta primer mix, a second PCR proceeded for about 6 to 11 cycles. Unique molecular identifiers of 12 random nucleotides labeled each cDNA. All samples gave at least 2.5 million CDR3-containing paired-end reads. TCRdb passed the 5' RACE reads through MiXCR, listing each CDR3 protein once. The sample contains approximately 1,000,000 distinct CDR3 sequences, 35% to 50% of which appear only once. Sequenced material: blood. The sequence came from a woman aged 60-70 years in good health.

CDR3 amino acids: CAIGEAGGPYEQYF. CDR3 in DNA: TGTGCCATCGGAGAAGCGGGAGGACCCTACGAGCAGTACTTC. The chain has TRBV10-3 and TRBJ2-7, with 9 bases aligning to TRBD2. The CDR3 runs 14 residues. Losses at the gene ends were 8 bases for V and 2 bases for J; bases not matched to a gene: 7. CDR1 ENHRY and CDR2 SYGVKD come from the germline V gene.